These 29 T cell receptor beta chains were sequenced from one sample in a study of identical twins. TCRdb redid the calling of the 5' RACE reads with MiXCR, one entry per CDR3 protein. The table lists about 730,000 distinct CDR3 sequences, 21% of them singletons. This sample was also put to use in a study of T cells expressing NK-cell markers.

The specimen was PBMCs. The origin of the receptors is a woman aged 18-30 years in good health.

The chain links TRBV5-1 to TRBJ1-1; no definite D call. Trimming removed 6 bases at V and 1 base at J, with 13 bases between. CDR3 length: 14 amino acids. The germline gives CDR1 SGHRS, CDR2 YFSETQ. CDR3 in amino acids: CASNQAQRNTEAFF. The CDR3 DNA is TGCGCCAGCAACCAAGCACAGCGGAACACTGAAGCTTTCTTT.

V usage is TRBV5-1 and J usage is TRBJ2-5; possibly TRBD1 or TRBD2 for D (5 bases each). V was trimmed by 0 bases and J by 0 bases, leaving 9 bases between them. The V gene's germline CDR1 is SGHRS and CDR2 YFSETQ. The CDR3 spans 15 residues. CDR3 sequence reads: CASSLDMGHQETQYF. The CDR3 DNA follows: TGCGCCAGCAGCTTGGATATGGGACACCAAGAGACCCAGTACTTC.

V is TRBV12-3 or TRBV12-4 and J is TRBJ2-2; possibly TRBD1 for D (8 bases). This CDR3 region has 15 residues. V gave up 6 bases and J gave up 6 bases, with 17 bases separating them. CDR3 sequence reads: CASRDHRGGAGELFF. The CDR3 nucleotides read TGTGCCAGCAGAGATCACAGGGGGGGCGCCGGGGAGCTGTTTTTT.

The chain links TRBV20-1 to TRBJ1-5; D unclear. Deletions cut 6 bases from V and 3 bases from J, with 12 bases between. The CDR3 length is 13 residues. CDR1 is DFQATT and CDR2 is SNEGSKA in the germline V gene (reference sequence). CDR3 protein: CSACDTFNQPQHF. The CDR3 bases are TGCAGTGCCTGCGACACCTTCAATCAGCCCCAGCATTTT.

There are a few counts of this clonotype. This sequence joins TRBV29-1 and TRBJ2-5, with TRBD2 as a possible D gene (5 bases). This CDR3 spans 14 amino acids. Trimming took 0 bases from V and 5 from J, leaving 13 bases between them. The germline V gene encodes CDR1 SQVTM and CDR2 ANQGSEA. In DNA, the CDR3 is TGCAGCGTTGAAGATCCAATAGCGCCGGAGACCCAGTACTTC. It translates to CSVEDPIAPETQYF.

This rearrangement joins TRBV10-3 to TRBJ2-2, with 11 bases fitting TRBD1. CDR1 is ENHRY, CDR2 SYGVKD, per germline. The CDR3 spans 17 residues. Trimming took 3 bases from V and 5 from J; bases not matched to a gene: 8. The CDR3 region has the DNA TGTGCCATCAGTGACCCCGGACAGGGGGCGCTGACCGGGGAGCTGTTTTTT. It encodes CAISDPGQGALTGELFF.

This clonotype was observed a few times. V is TRBV9 and J is TRBJ2-1; 15 bases match TRBD2. V lost 4 bases and J lost 4; bases outside the gene matches: 6. The CDR3 is 17 residues long. Germline loops: CDR1 SGDLS, CDR2 YYNGEE. CDR3 protein: CASSTWTSGGVYNEQFF. The DNA for the CDR3 is TGTGCCAGCAGCACTTGGACTAGCGGGGGGGTATACAATGAGCAGTTCTTC. Full variable domain (outside the CDR3, taken from reference TRBV9 and TRBJ2-1): DSGVTQTPKHLITATGQRVTLRCSPRSGDLSVYWYQQSLDQGLQFLIQYYNGEERAKGNILERFSAQQFPDLHSELNLSSLELGDSALYFCASSTWTSGGVYNEQFFGPGTRLTVL.

This chain connects TRBV11-2 to TRBJ2-1; D might be TRBD1 or TRBD2, each matching 5 bases. This CDR3 has 15 residues. The V gene lost 6 bases and the J gene lost 8 bases, with 20 bases spanning the gap. Germline V lookup: CDR1 SGHAT, CDR2 FQNNGV. In DNA, the CDR3 is TGTGCCAGCAGACCCGTAAGCTATGGGGGACATGAGCAGTTCTTC. Residues: CASRPVSYGGHEQFF. Combining the CDR3 with reference TRBV11-2 and TRBJ2-1 gives the whole variable domain EAGVAQSPRYKIIEKRQSVAFWCNPISGHATLYWYQQILGQGPKLLIQFQNNGVVDDSQLPKDRFSAERLKGVDSTLKIQPAKLEDSAVYLCASRPVSYGGHEQFFGPGTRLTVL.

V gene TRBV9 combines with J gene TRBJ2-3; 8 nucleotides align to TRBD2. Germline V gives CDR1 SGDLS, CDR2 YYNGEE. This CDR3 has 16 residues. Trimming cost V 3 bases and J 0 bases; bases outside gene matches: 6. CDR3 loop: CASSAAGGPSTDTQYF. The DNA for the CDR3 is TGTGCCAGCAGCGCCGCGGGGGGACCTAGCACAGATACGCAGTATTTT.

The rearrangement joins TRBV12-3 or TRBV12-4 to TRBJ2-7; 8 positions agree with TRBD2. Trimming cost V 6 bases and J 4 bases; bases outside gene matches: 11. The length of the CDR3 is 15 residues. The CDR3 sequence is CASRAGASSGYEQYF. The CDR3 region has the DNA TGTGCCAGCAGGGCGGGAGCCTCTAGCGGGTACGAGCAGTACTTC.

This clonotype has only a few counts. V usage is TRBV6-5 and J usage is TRBJ1-1; TRBD1 might be the D (6 bases). The ends were cut back, 2 bases at V and 0 bases at J, with 10 bases in the middle. The V gene's germline CDR1 is MNHEY and CDR2 SVGAGI. CDR3 length: 15 amino acids. Written as DNA, the CDR3 is TGTGCCAGCAGTTACGTGAACAGGGTGAACACTGAAGCTTTCTTT. It codes for CASSYVNRVNTEAFF.

The chain has TRBV6-5 and TRBJ2-7; 9 bases match TRBD1. This CDR3 is built from 18 residues. Germline V lookup: CDR1 MNHEY, CDR2 SVGAGI. V dropped 6 bases and J dropped 3; count of bases not matched to a gene: 18. CDR3 bases: TGTGCCAGCAGACGGACAGGGGACTTGGGGAGCGACCACTACGAGCAGTACTTC. Its translation: CASRRTGDLGSDHYEQYF.

In its sample, this clonotype was seen a few times. The rearrangement links TRBV12-3 or TRBV12-4 to TRBJ2-5, with a tentative D call TRBD2 (6 bases). Trimming left V 5 bases short and J 5 bases short, with 18 bases between. The CDR3 length is 15 residues. The CDR3 sequence: CASSLRDFGGETQYF. The CDR3 bases are TGTGCCAGCAGTCTAAGGGACTTCGGGGGTGAGACCCAGTACTTC.

In its sample, this clonotype was seen a few times. The chain joins TRBV5-6 to TRBJ1-2; tentative D call: TRBD1 (5 bases). Germline V lookup: CDR1 SGHDT, CDR2 YYEEEE. The CDR3 spans 15 residues. Between the trimmed V and J ends, which lost 3 bases and 6 bases, there was a span of 18 bases. CDR3 sequence reads: CASSWGWGTENGYTF. Written as DNA, the CDR3 is TGTGCCAGCAGCTGGGGGTGGGGAACTGAGAATGGCTACACCTTC.

J is TRBJ2-5 and V is TRBV6-1, with 7 bases that match TRBD2. Germline CDR1 reads MNHNS; CDR2 reads SASEGT. This CDR3 region has 14 residues. With 8 bases clipped from V and 4 bases from J, the junction kept 10 bases outside the gene matches. CDR3 in amino acids: CASRRRGGGETQYF. CDR3 nucleotide sequence: TGTGCCAGCCGACGGAGGGGCGGGGGAGAGACCCAGTACTTC.

The rearrangement uses TRBV20-1 and TRBJ2-3, with D possibly matching TRBD2 (6 bases). The ends were cut back, 5 bases at V and 3 bases at J, with 15 bases in the middle. The CDR3 totals 14 residues. Germline CDR1 and CDR2: DFQATT and SNEGSKA (reference sequence). Here the CDR3 reads CSAGGLARTDTQYF. In nucleotides, the CDR3 is TGCAGTGCTGGGGGACTGGCTAGAACAGATACGCAGTATTTT.

J is TRBJ2-3 and V is TRBV5-1; either TRBD1 or TRBD2 may fit D (5 bases each). The germline V gene has CDR1 SGHRS and CDR2 YFSETQ. V lost 0 bases and J lost 5, with 13 bases in between. CDR3 length equals 15 residues. The DNA for the CDR3 is TGCGCCAGCAGCTTGGCTGTCGGGGCGGGAGATACGCAGTATTTT. Translated, it gives CASSLAVGAGDTQYF.

This clonotype was observed a handful of times. This chain connects TRBV5-1 to TRBJ2-1; D may match TRBD1 or TRBD2 (5 bases each). V lost 2 bases, J lost 2 bases, and 11 bases lay in between. Germline V lookup: CDR1 SGHRS, CDR2 YFSETQ. The CDR3 runs to 15 residues. CDR3: CASSFNGGAYNEQFF. CDR3 bases: TGCGCCAGCAGCTTTAATGGGGGAGCCTACAATGAGCAGTTCTTC.

This clonotype was seen only a few times. V usage is TRBV7-2 and J usage is TRBJ2-1; 13 bases are a match to TRBD2. The CDR3 extends over 15 amino acids. Per germline, CDR1 SGHTA and CDR2 FQGNSA. The ends lost 4 bases at V and 8 bases at J; junction bases unmatched: 5. Here the CDR3 DNA reads TGTGCCAGCAGCTCGGGACTAGCGGGATCCTATGAGCAGTTCTTC. It is translated as CASSSGLAGSYEQFF.

This clonotype occurred a few times. The genes are TRBV5-1 and TRBJ1-1; D is unclear. There are 11 residues in the CDR3. Germline CDR1 reads SGHRS; CDR2 reads YFSETQ. V was shortened by 4 bases and J by 10 bases, with 11 bases between the two germline ends. In nucleotides, the CDR3 is TGCGCCAGCAGCCCCGGAATCGGAGCTTTCTTT. Translation gives CASSPGIGAFF. The full variable domain, its missing parts supplied by reference TRBV5-1 and TRBJ1-1, is KAGVTQTPRYLIKTRGQQVTLSCSPISGHRSVSWYQQTPGQGLQFLFEYFSETQRNKGNFPGRFSGRQFSNSRSEMNVSTLELGDSALYLCASSPGIGAFFGQGTRLTVV.

This chain connects TRBV5-1 to TRBJ2-3; the match to TRBD2 covers 7 bases. V dropped 10 bases and J dropped 2; count of bases not matched to a gene: 10. Germline lookup yields CDR1 SGHRS and CDR2 YFSETQ. The CDR3 is 14 residues long. Here the CDR3 DNA reads TGCGCCGCAAGCCGGGGGGATAACACAGATACGCAGTATTTT. It specifies CAASRGDNTDTQYF.

CDR3 loop: CASSDTPGRNSGANVLTF. For the CDR3, the DNA is TGTGCCAGCAGTGATACACCGGGACGGAACTCTGGGGCCAACGTCCTGACTTTC. V gene TRBV25-1 combines with J gene TRBJ2-6, with D perhaps assigned TRBD1 or TRBD2 (5 bases each). CDR3 size: 18 residues. V was pared by 3 bases and J by 0 bases, with 15 bases between. Germline lookup yields CDR1 MGHDK and CDR2 SYGVNS.

The chain joins TRBV5-5 to TRBJ2-1; D call uncertain. Germline CDR1 and CDR2: SGHKS and YYEKEE (reference sequence). V dropped 2 bases and J dropped 0 bases, with 9 bases sitting between them. There are 15 residues in the CDR3. CDR3 sequence: CASSLGMGSYNEQFF. The CDR3 DNA is TGTGCCAGCAGCTTAGGGATGGGCTCCTACAATGAGCAGTTCTTC.

V usage is TRBV20-1 and J usage is TRBJ2-7; TRBD2 might be the D (6 bases). CDR3 length: 13 amino acids. V lost 0 bases to trimming and J lost 11 bases, with 17 bases between them. Germline V lookup: CDR1 DFQATT, CDR2 SNEGSKA (reference sequence). DNA for the CDR3: TGCAGTGCTAGAGATTATCGGGGGTCCGTGGAGTACTTC. It translates to CSARDYRGSVEYF.

The chain is built from TRBV28 and TRBJ2-1; the match to TRBD1 covers 11 bases. The CDR3 is 14 residues long. Trimming took 6 bases from V and 9 from J; bases not matched to a gene: 7. Germline CDR1 is MDHEN and CDR2 is SYDVKM. The CDR3: CASRSRDRGAEQFF. The CDR3 bases are TGTGCCAGCAGATCCCGGGACAGGGGGGCTGAGCAGTTCTTC. Full variable domain (remainder filled in from reference TRBV28 and TRBJ2-1): DVKVTQSSRYLVKRTGEKVFLECVQDMDHENMFWYRQDPGLGLRLIYFSYDVKMKEKGDIPEGYSVSREKKERFSLILESASTNQTSMYLCASRSRDRGAEQFFGPGTRLTVL.

This clonotype appeared many times. The chain combines TRBV4-3 with TRBJ2-1, with D maybe TRBD2 (6 bases). The germline V and J ends were trimmed by 0 bases and 8 bases, with 17 bases remaining between them. The CDR3 is 16 residues long. Germline V gene sequence: CDR1 LGHNA, CDR2 YSLEER. CDR3 loop: CASSQDLGLSRDEQFF. The CDR3 DNA follows: TGCGCCAGCAGCCAAGATCTGGGACTGTCTCGCGATGAGCAGTTCTTC.

The chain links TRBV7-2 to TRBJ2-1, with D possibly TRBD2 on 6 matching bases. The V gene's germline CDR1 is SGHTA and CDR2 FQGNSA. The CDR3 runs 15 residues. The V end lost 4 bases, the J end lost 6 bases, and 16 bases lay between the germline ends. CDR3 in amino acids: CASSSRLGARNEQFF. The DNA of the CDR3 is TGTGCCAGCAGCTCCCGACTAGGGGCGCGCAATGAGCAGTTCTTC.

The chain recombines TRBV24-1 with TRBJ2-3; no clear D. This CDR3 has 13 residues. CDR1 is KGHDR, CDR2 SFDVKD, per germline. V shed 4 bases and J shed 5 bases, with 9 bases lying between them. The CDR3 protein is CATSDSPKDTQYF. CDR3 DNA: TGTGCCACCAGTGACAGTCCTAAAGATACGCAGTATTTT.

There are a few counts of this clonotype. V is TRBV5-5 and J is TRBJ2-7; D gene unclear. The V gene's germline CDR1 is SGHKS and CDR2 YYEKEE (reference sequence). Trimming removed 0 bases from V and 3 bases from J, with 10 bases in between. This CDR3 is 14 amino acids long. The CDR3 nucleotides are TGTGCCAGCAGCTTGGAGGTGGGAATCTACGAGCAGTACTTC. Translated: CASSLEVGIYEQYF.